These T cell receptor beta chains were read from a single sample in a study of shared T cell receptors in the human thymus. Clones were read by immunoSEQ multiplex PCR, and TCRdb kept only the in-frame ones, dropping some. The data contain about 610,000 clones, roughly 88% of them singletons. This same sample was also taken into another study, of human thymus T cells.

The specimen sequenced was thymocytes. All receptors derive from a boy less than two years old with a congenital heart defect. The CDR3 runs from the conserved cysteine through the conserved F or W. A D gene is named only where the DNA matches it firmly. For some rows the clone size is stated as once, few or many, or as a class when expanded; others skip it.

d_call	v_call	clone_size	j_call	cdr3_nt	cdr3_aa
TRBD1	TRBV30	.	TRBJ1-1	TGTGCCTGGCTAACTGCCGACAGGGAAAACACTGAAGCTTTCTTT	CAWLTADRENTEAFF
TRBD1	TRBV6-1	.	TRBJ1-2	TGTGCCAGCAGGAGGGGACAGGCAAACTATGGCTACACCTTC	CASRRGQANYGYTF
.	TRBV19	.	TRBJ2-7	TGTGCCAGTAGTATAGCAGGGGCTCCTTCCTACGAGCAGTACTTC	CASSIAGAPSYEQYF
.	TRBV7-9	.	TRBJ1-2	TGTGCCAGCAGCCCCAGCGGGGCTGGTGGCTACACCTTC	CASSPSGAGGYTF
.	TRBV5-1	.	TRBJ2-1	TGCGCCAGCAGCTTGGGAACTCTAGATAGCTCCTACAATGAGCAGTTCTTC	CASSLGTLDSSYNEQFF
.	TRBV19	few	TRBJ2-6	TGTGCCAGTAGTATAGTGAAAGGGGGTCCTCTTGGGGCCAACGTCCTGACTTTC	CASSIVKGGPLGANVLTF
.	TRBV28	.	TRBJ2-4	TGTGCCAGCAGTTCTTTCGGAGCTAAAAACATTCAGTACTTC	CASSSFGAKNIQYF
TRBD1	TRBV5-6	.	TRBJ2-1	TGTGCCAGCAGCGGTGACAGGGGTCCCTACAATGAGCAGTTCTTC	CASSGDRGPYNEQFF
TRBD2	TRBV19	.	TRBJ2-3	TGTGCCAGTAGGACGGGACTAGCAGAAGATACGCAGTATTTT	CASRTGLAEDTQYF
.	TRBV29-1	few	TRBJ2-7	TGCAGCGTTGAAGACAGGGGCTACGAGCAGTACTTC	CSVEDRGYEQYF
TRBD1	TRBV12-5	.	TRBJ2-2	TGTGCTAGTGGTTTGGGAACAGGGGGCAACACCGGGGAGCTGTTTTTT	CASGLGTGGNTGELFF
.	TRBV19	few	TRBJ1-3	TGTGCCAGTAGTACCCACAGCTCTGGAAACACCATATATTTT	CASSTHSSGNTIYF
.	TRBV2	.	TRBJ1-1	TGTGCCAGCAGGATAAGGGGCACTGAAGCTTTCTTT	CASRIRGTEAFF
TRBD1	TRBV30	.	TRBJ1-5	TGTGCCTGGACTCCCGGGGGCAGGGGGGATCAGCCCCAGCATTTT	CAWTPGGRGDQPQHF
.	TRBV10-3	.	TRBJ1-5	TGTGCCATCGGGGGGGCGGAGGGCCAGCCCCAGCATTTT	CAIGGAEGQPQHF